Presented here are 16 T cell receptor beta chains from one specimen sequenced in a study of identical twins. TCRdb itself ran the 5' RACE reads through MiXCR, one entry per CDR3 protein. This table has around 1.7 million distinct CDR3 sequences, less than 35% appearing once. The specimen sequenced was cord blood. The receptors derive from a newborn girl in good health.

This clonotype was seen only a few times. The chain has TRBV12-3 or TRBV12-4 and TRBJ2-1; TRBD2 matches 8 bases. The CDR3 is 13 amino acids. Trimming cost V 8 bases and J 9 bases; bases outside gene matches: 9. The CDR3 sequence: CASDTGGPGEQFF. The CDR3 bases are TGTGCCAGCGATACGGGGGGGCCGGGTGAGCAGTTCTTC.

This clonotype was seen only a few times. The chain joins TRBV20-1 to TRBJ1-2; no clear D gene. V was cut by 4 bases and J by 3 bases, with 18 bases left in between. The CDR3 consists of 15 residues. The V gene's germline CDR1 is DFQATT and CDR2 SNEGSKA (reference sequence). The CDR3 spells CSATKAGQRDYGYTF. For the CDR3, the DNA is TGCAGTGCTACAAAGGCCGGCCAGCGGGACTATGGCTACACCTTC.

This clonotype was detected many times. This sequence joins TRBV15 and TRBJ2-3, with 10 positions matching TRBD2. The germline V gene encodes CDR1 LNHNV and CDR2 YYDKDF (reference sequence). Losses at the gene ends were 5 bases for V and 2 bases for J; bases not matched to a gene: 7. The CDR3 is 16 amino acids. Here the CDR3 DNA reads TGTGCCACCAGCGCCCGACTAGCGGGCGACACAGATACGCAGTATTTT. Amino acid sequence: CATSARLAGDTDTQYF.

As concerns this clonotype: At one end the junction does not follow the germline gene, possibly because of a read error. CDR3 DNA sequence: TGTGCCACCAGTGATTCACGGACGATCAATCAACCCCAGCATTTT. Protein product: CATSDSRTINQPQHF. V usage is TRBV24-1 and J usage is TRBJ1-5; D uncertain. The CDR3 runs 15 residues. Germline V lookup: CDR1 KGHDR, CDR2 SFDVKD.

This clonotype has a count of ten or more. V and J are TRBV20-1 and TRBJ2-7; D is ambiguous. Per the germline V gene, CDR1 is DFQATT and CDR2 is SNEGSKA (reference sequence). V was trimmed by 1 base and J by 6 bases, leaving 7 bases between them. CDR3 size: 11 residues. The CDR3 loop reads CSARVVVEQYF. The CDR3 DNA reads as TGCAGTGCTAGAGTCGTGGTCGAGCAGTACTTC.

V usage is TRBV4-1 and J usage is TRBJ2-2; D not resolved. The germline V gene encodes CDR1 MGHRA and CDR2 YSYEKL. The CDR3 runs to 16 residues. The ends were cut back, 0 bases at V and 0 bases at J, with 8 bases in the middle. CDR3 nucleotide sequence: TGCGCCAGCAGCCAAGAACCCAGGCCGAACACCGGGGAGCTGTTTTTT. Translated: CASSQEPRPNTGELFF.

In DNA form, the CDR3 reads TGCAGTGCCGCGGAGGGACTAGCGGGGAGCTCCTACGAGCAGTACTTC. The encoded protein is CSAAEGLAGSSYEQYF. The chain links TRBV20-1 to TRBJ2-7; 13 nucleotides align to TRBD2. Trimming took 6 bases from V and 0 from J; bases not matched to a gene: 8. Germline V gene lookup returns CDR1 DFQATT and CDR2 SNEGSKA (reference sequence). The length of the CDR3 is 16 residues.

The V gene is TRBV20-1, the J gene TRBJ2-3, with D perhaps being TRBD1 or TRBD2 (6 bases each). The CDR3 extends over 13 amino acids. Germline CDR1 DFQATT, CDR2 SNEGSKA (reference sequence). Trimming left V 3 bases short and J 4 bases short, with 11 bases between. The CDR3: CSASGGFADTQYF. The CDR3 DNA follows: TGCAGTGCTAGCGGGGGCTTTGCAGATACGCAGTATTTT.

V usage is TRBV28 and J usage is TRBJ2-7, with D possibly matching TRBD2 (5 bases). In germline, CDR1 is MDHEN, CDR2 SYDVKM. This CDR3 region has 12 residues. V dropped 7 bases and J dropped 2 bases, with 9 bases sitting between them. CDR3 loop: CASNPGTYEQYF. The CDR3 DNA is TGTGCCAGCAATCCGGGAACCTACGAGCAGTACTTC. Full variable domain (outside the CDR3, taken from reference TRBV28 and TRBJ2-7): DVKVTQSSRYLVKRTGEKVFLECVQDMDHENMFWYRQDPGLGLRLIYFSYDVKMKEKGDIPEGYSVSREKKERFSLILESASTNQTSMYLCASNPGTYEQYFGPGTRLTVT.

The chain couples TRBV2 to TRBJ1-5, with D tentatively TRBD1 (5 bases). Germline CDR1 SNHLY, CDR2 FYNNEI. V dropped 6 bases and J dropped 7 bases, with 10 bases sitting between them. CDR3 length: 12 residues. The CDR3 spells CASRLPGQPQHF. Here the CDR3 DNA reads TGTGCCAGCAGGTTACCAGGGCAGCCCCAGCATTTT.

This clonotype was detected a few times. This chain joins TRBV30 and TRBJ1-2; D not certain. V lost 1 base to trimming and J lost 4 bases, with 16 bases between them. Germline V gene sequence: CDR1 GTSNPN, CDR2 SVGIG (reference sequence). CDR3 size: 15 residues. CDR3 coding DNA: TGTGCCTGGAGTGGGTATCCTAGGCAGATCTATGGCTACACCTTC. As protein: CAWSGYPRQIYGYTF.

DNA for the CDR3: TGTGCCACCAGCAGAGATCGGGGGACTAGCGGGAGCTCAGATACGCAGTATTTT. Its translation is CATSRDRGTSGSSDTQYF. The rearrangement joins TRBV15 to TRBJ2-3; 14 bases align to TRBD2. Per germline, CDR1 LNHNV and CDR2 YYDKDF (reference sequence). V shed 0 bases, J shed 4 bases, and the junction held 6 bases outside the gene matches. The CDR3 covers 18 residues.

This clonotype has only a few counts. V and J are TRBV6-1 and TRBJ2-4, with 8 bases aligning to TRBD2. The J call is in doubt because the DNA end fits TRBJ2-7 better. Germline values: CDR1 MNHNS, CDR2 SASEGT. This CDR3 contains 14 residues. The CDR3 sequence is CASSESGRRDEQYF. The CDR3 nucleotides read TGTGCCAGCAGTGAAAGCGGGAGAAGGGACGAGCAGTACTTC.

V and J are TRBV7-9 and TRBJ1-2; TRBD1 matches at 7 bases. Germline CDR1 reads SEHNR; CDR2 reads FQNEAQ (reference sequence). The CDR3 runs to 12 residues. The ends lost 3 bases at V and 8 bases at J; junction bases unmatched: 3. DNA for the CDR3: TGTGCCAGCAGCTTGGACAGGTTGGGCTACACCTTC. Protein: CASSLDRLGYTF.

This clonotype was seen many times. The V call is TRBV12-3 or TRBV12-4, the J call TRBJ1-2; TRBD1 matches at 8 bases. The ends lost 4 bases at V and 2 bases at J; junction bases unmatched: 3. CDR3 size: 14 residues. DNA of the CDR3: TGTGCCAGCAGTTCCCCAGGGGGCAACTATGGCTACACCTTC. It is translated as CASSSPGGNYGYTF.

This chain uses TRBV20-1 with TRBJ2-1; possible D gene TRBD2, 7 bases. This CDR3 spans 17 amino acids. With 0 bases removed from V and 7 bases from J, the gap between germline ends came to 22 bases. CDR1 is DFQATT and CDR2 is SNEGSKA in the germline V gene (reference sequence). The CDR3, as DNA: TGCAGTGCTAGAGATCGAGCGCGTGGGGGGGCCCGGAATGAGCAGTTCTTC. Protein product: CSARDRARGGARNEQFF.